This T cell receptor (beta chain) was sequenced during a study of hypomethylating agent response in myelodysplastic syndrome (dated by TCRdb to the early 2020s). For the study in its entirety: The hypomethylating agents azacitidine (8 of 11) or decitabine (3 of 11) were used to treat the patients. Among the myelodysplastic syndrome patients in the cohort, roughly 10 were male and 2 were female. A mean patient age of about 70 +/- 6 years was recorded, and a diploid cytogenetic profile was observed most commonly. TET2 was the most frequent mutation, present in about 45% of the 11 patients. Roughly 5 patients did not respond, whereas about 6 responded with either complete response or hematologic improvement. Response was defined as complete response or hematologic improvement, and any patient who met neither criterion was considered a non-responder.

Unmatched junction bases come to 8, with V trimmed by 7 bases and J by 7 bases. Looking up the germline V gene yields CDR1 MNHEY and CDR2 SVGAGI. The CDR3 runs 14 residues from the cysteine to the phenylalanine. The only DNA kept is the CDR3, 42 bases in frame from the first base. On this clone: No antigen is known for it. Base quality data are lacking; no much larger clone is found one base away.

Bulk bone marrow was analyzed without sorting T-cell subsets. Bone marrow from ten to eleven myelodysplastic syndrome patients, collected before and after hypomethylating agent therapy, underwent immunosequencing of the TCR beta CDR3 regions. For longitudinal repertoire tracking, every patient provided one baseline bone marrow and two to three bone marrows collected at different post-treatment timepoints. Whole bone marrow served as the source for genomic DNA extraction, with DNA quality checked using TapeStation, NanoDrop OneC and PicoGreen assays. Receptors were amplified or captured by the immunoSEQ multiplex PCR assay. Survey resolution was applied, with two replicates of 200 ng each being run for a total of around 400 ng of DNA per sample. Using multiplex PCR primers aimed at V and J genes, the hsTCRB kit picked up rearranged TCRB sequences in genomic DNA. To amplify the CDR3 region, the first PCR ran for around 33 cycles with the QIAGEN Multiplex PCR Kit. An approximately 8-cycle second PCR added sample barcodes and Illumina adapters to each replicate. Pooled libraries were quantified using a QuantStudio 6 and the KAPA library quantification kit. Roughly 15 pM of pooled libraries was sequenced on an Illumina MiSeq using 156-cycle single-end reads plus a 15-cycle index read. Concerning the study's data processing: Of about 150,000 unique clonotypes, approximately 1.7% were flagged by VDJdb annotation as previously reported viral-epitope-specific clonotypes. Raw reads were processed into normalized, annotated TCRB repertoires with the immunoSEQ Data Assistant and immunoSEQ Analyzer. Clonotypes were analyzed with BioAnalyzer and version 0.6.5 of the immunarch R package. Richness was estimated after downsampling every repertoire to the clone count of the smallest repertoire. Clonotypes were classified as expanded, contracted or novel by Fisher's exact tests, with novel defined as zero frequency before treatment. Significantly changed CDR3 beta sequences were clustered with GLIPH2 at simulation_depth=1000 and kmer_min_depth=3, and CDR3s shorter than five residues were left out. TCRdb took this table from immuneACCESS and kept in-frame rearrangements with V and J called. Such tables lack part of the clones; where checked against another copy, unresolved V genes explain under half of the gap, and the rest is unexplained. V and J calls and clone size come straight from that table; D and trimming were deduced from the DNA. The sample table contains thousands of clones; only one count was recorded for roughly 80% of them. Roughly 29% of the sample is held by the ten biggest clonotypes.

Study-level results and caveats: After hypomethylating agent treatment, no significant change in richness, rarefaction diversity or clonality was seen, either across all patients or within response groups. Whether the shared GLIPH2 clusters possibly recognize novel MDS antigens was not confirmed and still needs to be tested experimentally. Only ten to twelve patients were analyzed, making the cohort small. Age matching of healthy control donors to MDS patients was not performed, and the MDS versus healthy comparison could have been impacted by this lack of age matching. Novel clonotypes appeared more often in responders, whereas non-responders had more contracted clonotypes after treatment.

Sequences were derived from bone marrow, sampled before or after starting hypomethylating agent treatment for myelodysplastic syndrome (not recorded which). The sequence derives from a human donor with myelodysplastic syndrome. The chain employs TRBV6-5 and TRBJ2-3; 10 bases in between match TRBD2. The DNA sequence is TGTGCCAGCAAGGCTAGCGGGGGAACGTATACGCAGTATTTT. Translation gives CASKASGGTYTQYF.